One and the same sample provided the 15 T cell receptor beta chains below, sequenced in a study of tissue T cells after allogeneic stem cell transplantation. Using immunoSEQ multiplex PCR, the repertoire was profiled, and TCRdb retains in-frame clones only, with some absent. The sample lists 20,000 to 25,000 clones, roughly 80% occurring once. Sequences were derived from tissue from the ileum, sampled at autopsy. These receptors were collected from a female donor aged 60 or older with lung cancer.

The chain joins TRBV7-2 to TRBJ1-3; D perhaps matches TRBD1 (5 bases). V was cut by 5 bases and J by 0 bases, with 14 bases left in between. The germline CDR1 and CDR2 sequences are SGHTA and FQGNSA. The CDR3 sequence is 16 residues long. The CDR3 region is CASSLGLPSSGNTIYF. DNA for the CDR3: TGTGCCAGCAGCCTGGGACTTCCGAGCTCTGGAAACACCATATATTTT.

In this sample, this clone turned up once. The chain couples TRBV19 to TRBJ2-7, with 7 bases fitting TRBD2. The CDR3 is 11 residues long. The germline V gene has CDR1 LNHDA and CDR2 SQIVND (reference sequence). V was pared by 6 bases and J by 7 bases, with 3 bases of the junction left unmatched. The CDR3 DNA follows: TGTGCCAGTAGAAAAGCGGGAGAGCAGTACTTC. It is translated as CASRKAGEQYF.

This rearrangement joins TRBV19 to TRBJ2-3; no clear D gene. This CDR3 region has 12 residues. The V and J ends lost 3 bases and 0 bases respectively, with 1 base between them. Germline CDR1 LNHDA, CDR2 SQIVND (reference sequence). The CDR3 coding sequence is TGTGCCAGTAGTATCAGCACAGATACGCAGTATTTT. Translating it yields CASSISTDTQYF.

This clone was recorded once. The chain joins TRBV4-2 to TRBJ1-6; 10 nucleotides align to TRBD1. The germline gives CDR1 LGHNA, CDR2 YNFKEQ. J gave up 11 bases and V 1 base, and 8 bases lay outside the gene matches. The CDR3 is made up of 16 amino acids. The CDR3 DNA sequence: TGTGCCAGCAGCCAAGGGTTCGGACAGGGGGAAACACCCCTCCACTTT. Translation: CASSQGFGQGETPLHF.

This clone has a single count. This rearrangement joins TRBV24-1 to TRBJ2-7, with 8 bases aligning to TRBD1. Germline CDR1 KGHDR, CDR2 SFDVKD. The CDR3 is 15 amino acids. V lost 9 bases to trimming and J lost 0 bases; unmatched junction nucleotides: 9. CDR3 sequence (DNA): TGTGCCACCGGCCACGAGACAGGGGCCTCCTACGAGCAGTACTTC. This translates into CATGHETGASYEQYF.

This clone appeared a few times. The rearrangement links TRBV6-6 to TRBJ1-5; 7 bases agree with TRBD1. This CDR3 is 16 amino acids long. CDR1 is MNHNY, CDR2 SVGAGI, per germline (reference sequence). The junction had 5 bases not matched to a gene; V was cut back by 2 bases and J by 1 base. The DNA for the CDR3 is TGTGCCAGCAGTTACCCAGACAGGGTCAGCAATCAGCCCCAGCATTTT. It is translated as CASSYPDRVSNQPQHF.

The chain is built from TRBV19 and TRBJ2-7; D is uncertain. Germline CDR1 and CDR2: LNHDA and SQIVND (reference sequence). The CDR3 covers 13 residues. Between the trimmed V and J ends, which lost 5 bases and 4 bases, there was a span of 12 bases. CDR3 bases: TGTGCCAGTAGTGGTAACGTAGGATACGAGCAGTACTTC. Translating it yields CASSGNVGYEQYF. Using reference TRBV19 and TRBJ2-7 for the parts outside the CDR3, the full variable domain is DGGITQSPKYLFRKEGQNVTLSCEQNLNHDAMYWYRQDPGQGLRLIYYSQIVNDFQKGDIAEGYSVSREKKESFPLTVTSAQKNPTAFYLCASSGNVGYEQYFGPGTRLTVT.

J is TRBJ2-5 and V is TRBV29-1; D gene ambiguous. The CDR3 extends over 12 amino acids. Germline V gene data show CDR1 as SQVTM and CDR2 as ANQGSEA. V was pared by 4 bases and J by 2 bases, with 8 bases between. The CDR3 DNA reads as TGCAGCGTTGGGCGTGAACAAGAGACCCAGTACTTC. Encoded protein: CSVGREQETQYF.

The chain employs TRBV7-9 and TRBJ2-1, with 9 bases lining up with TRBD1. CDR1 and CDR2 from the germline V gene are SEHNR and FQNEAQ (reference sequence). Trimming at V came to 2 bases and at J to 9 bases, leaving 5 bases not matched to a gene. The CDR3 covers 14 residues. CDR3: CASSLMGQGFEQFF. The DNA of the CDR3 is TGTGCCAGCAGCTTAATGGGACAGGGATTTGAGCAGTTCTTC.

The rearrangement uses TRBV7-2 and TRBJ2-7; D unclear. V lost 1 base, J lost 4 bases, and 5 bases lay in between. This CDR3 spans 12 amino acids. Germline-derived CDR1 and CDR2 are SGHTA and FQGNSA. The CDR3 protein is CASSLGRYEQYF. In DNA form, the CDR3 reads TGTGCCAGCAGCTTAGGACGGTACGAGCAGTACTTC. Full variable domain (rest looked up from reference TRBV7-2 and TRBJ2-7): GAGVSQSPSNKVTEKGKDVELRCDPISGHTALYWYRQSLGQGLEFLIYFQGNSAPDKSGLPSDRFSAERTGGSVSTLTIQRTQQEDSAVYLCASSLGRYEQYFGPGTRLTVT.

This chain uses TRBV20-1 with TRBJ1-4; the D gene is possibly TRBD1 (5 bases). Germline CDR1 is DFQATT and CDR2 is SNEGSKA (reference sequence). CDR3 length equals 15 residues. The V and J ends lost 3 bases and 1 base respectively, with 12 bases between them. The CDR3 sequence: CSASSRVRTNEKLFF. Here the CDR3 DNA reads TGCAGTGCTAGTAGCAGGGTACGAACTAATGAAAAACTGTTTTTT.

V usage is TRBV19 and J usage is TRBJ1-5; maybe TRBD1 (5 bases). The CDR3 runs to 16 residues. The germline gives CDR1 LNHDA, CDR2 SQIVND (reference sequence). V was pared by 2 bases and J by 0 bases, with 11 bases between. The CDR3 DNA reads TGTGCCAGTAGTATAAGAGGACAAAATAGCAATCAGCCCCAGCATTTT. This codes for CASSIRGQNSNQPQHF.

This chain joins TRBV7-8 and TRBJ2-3; D tentatively fits TRBD1 or TRBD2 (6 bases each). Trimming took off 7 bases at V and 4 bases at J, with 18 bases between the two ends. The CDR3 runs 15 residues. Germline V gene data show CDR1 as SGHVS and CDR2 as FQNEAQ. The CDR3 is CASKRGARGPDTQYF. The CDR3 DNA follows: TGTGCCAGCAAGAGGGGGGCGAGGGGCCCAGATACGCAGTATTTT.

V usage is TRBV30 and J usage is TRBJ1-4; tentative D call: TRBD1 (6 bases). CDR3 length: 15 amino acids. Germline V gene data show CDR1 as GTSNPN and CDR2 as SVGIG (reference sequence). The ends were cut back, 7 bases at V and 4 bases at J, with 19 bases in the middle. The CDR3 here is CALGAQTVVNEKLFF. The CDR3, as DNA: TGTGCCTTGGGGGCCCAGACAGTCGTTAATGAAAAACTGTTTTTT.

The chain recombines TRBV5-1 with TRBJ1-1; 9 nucleotides agree with TRBD1. Germline V gives CDR1 SGHRS, CDR2 YFSETQ. CDR3 size: 18 residues. With V trimmed by 5 bases and J by 1 base, 15 bases remained unmatched. CDR3 nucleotide sequence: TGCGCCAGCAGAACATCACCACAAGGGACAGGGAGGAACACTGAAGCTTTCTTT. As protein: CASRTSPQGTGRNTEAFF. The full variable domain, completed using reference TRBV5-1 and TRBJ1-1, is KAGVTQTPRYLIKTRGQQVTLSCSPISGHRSVSWYQQTPGQGLQFLFEYFSETQRNKGNFPGRFSGRQFSNSRSEMNVSTLELGDSALYLCASRTSPQGTGRNTEAFFGQGTRLTVV.